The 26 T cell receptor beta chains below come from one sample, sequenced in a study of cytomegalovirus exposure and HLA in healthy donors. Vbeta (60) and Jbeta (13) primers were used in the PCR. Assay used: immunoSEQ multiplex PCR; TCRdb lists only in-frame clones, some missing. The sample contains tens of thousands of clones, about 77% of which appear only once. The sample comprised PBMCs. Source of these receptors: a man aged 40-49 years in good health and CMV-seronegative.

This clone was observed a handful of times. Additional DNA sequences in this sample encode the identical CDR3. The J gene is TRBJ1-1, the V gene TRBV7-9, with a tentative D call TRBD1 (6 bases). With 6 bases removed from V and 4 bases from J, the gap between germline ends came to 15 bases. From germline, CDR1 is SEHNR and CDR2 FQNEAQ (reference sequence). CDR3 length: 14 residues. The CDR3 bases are TGTGCCAGCAGGCTCAAGAGGGGGACCACTGAAGCTTTCTTT. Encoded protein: CASRLKRGTTEAFF.

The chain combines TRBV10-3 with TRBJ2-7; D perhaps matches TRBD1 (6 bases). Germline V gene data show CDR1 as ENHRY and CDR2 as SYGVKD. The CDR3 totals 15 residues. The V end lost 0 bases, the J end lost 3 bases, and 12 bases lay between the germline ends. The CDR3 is CAISESTGRLYEQYF. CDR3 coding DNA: TGTGCCATCAGTGAGTCGACAGGCAGACTCTACGAGCAGTACTTC.

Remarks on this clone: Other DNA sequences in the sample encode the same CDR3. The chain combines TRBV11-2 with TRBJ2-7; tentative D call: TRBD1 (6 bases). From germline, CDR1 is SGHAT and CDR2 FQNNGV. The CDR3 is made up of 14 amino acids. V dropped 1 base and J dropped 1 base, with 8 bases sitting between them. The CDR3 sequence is CASSLGGLSYEQYF. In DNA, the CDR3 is TGTGCCAGCAGCTTAGGGGGGCTTTCCTACGAGCAGTACTTC.

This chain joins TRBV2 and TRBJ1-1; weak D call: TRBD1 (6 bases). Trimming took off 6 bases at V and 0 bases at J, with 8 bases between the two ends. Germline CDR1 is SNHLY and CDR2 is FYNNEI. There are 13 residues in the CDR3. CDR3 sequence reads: CASRGQLNTEAFF. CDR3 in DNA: TGTGCCAGCAGAGGACAGTTGAACACTGAAGCTTTCTTT.

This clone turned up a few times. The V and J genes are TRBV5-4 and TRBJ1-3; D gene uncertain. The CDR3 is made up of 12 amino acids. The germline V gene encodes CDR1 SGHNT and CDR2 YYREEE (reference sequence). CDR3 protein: CTTGSIGNTIYF. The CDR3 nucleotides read TGTACGACGGGTTCTATTGGAAACACCATATATTTT.

The CDR3 loop reads CASSLRDSLNTEAFF. The CDR3 DNA sequence: TGCGCCAGCAGCTTGAGGGACAGTCTGAACACTGAAGCTTTCTTT. The rearrangement uses TRBV5-1 and TRBJ1-1; 7 bases are a match to TRBD1. The CDR3 consists of 15 residues. With 1 base clipped from V and 0 bases from J, the junction kept 3 bases outside the gene matches. CDR1 SGHRS and CDR2 YFSETQ come from the germline V gene.

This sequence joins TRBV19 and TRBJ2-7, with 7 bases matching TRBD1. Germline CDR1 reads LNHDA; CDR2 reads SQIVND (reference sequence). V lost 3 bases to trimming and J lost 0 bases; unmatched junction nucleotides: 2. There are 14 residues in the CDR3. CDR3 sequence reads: CASSMGTDSYEQYF. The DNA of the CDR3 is TGTGCCAGTAGTATGGGGACAGACTCCTACGAGCAGTACTTC.

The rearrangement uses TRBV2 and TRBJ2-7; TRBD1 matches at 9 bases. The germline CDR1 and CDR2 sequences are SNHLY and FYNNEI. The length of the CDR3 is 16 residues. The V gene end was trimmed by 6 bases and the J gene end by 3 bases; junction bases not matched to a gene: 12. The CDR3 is CASSHARDRESYEQYF. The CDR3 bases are TGTGCCAGCAGCCATGCTCGGGACAGGGAAAGCTACGAGCAGTACTTC.

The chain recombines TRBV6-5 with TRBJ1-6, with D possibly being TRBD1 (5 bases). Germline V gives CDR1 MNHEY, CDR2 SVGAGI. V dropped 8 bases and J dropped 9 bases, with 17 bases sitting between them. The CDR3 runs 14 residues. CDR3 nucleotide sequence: TGTGCCAGCCGTTGGAGGACCGGGGGTTCACCCCTCCACTTT. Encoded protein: CASRWRTGGSPLHF.

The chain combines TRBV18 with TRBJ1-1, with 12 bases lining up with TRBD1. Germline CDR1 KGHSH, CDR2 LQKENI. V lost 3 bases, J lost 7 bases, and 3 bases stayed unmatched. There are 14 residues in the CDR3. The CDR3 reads CASSPGQGAGEAFF. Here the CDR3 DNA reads TGTGCCAGCTCACCGGGACAGGGGGCGGGTGAAGCTTTCTTT.

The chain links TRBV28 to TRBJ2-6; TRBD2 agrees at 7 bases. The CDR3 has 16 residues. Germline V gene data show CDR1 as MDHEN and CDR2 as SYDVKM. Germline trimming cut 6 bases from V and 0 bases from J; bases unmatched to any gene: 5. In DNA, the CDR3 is TGTGCCAGCAGAGTGGGCGGGAGCTCTGGGGCCAACGTCCTGACTTTC. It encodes CASRVGGSSGANVLTF. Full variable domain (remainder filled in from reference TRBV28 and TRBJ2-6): DVKVTQSSRYLVKRTGEKVFLECVQDMDHENMFWYRQDPGLGLRLIYFSYDVKMKEKGDIPEGYSVSREKKERFSLILESASTNQTSMYLCASRVGGSSGANVLTFGAGSRLTVL.

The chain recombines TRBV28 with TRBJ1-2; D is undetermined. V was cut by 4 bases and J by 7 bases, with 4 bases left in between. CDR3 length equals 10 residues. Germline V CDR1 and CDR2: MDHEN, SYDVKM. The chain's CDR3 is CASSSGGYTF. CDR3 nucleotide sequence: TGTGCCAGCAGTTCAGGTGGCTACACCTTC.

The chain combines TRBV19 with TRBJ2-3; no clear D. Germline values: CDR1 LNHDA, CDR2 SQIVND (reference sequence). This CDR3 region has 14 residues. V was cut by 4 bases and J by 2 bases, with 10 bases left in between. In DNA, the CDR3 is TGTGCCAGTAGTACCGATACATTCACAGATACGCAGTATTTT. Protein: CASSTDTFTDTQYF.

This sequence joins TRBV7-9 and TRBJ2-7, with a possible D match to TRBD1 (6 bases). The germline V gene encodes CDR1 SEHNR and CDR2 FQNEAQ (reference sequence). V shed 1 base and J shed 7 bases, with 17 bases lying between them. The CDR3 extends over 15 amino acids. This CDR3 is CASSLDSGTTGEQYF. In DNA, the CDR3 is TGTGCCAGCAGCTTAGACTCTGGGACAACGGGAGAGCAGTACTTC.

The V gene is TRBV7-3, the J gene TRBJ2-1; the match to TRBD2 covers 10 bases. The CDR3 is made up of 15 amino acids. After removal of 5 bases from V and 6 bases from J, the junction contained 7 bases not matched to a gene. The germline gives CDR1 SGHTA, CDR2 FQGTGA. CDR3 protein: CASSQATSGVNEQFF. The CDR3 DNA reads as TGTGCCAGCAGCCAAGCAACTAGCGGGGTCAATGAGCAGTTCTTC.

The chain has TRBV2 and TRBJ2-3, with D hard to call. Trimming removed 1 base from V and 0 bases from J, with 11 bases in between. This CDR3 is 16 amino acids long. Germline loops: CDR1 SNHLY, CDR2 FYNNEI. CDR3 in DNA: TGTGCCAGCAGTGAAGTCGGTTGGGCCAGCACAGATACGCAGTATTTT. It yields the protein CASSEVGWASTDTQYF.

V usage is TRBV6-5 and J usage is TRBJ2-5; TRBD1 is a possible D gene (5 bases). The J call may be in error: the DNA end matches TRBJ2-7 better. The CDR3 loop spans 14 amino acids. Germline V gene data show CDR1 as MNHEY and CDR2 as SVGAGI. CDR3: CASSFRERGYEQYF. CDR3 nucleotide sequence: TGTGCCAGCAGTTTCAGGGAAAGGGGCTACGAGCAGTACTTC.

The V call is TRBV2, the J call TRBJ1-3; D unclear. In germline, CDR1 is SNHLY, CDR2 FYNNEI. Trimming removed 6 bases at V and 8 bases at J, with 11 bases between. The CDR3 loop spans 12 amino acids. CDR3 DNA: TGTGCCAGCAGAGTCCCCACGGACACCATATATTTT. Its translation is CASRVPTDTIYF. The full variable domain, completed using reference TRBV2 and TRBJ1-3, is EPEVTQTPSHQVTQMGQEVILRCVPISNHLYFYWYRQILGQKVEFLVSFYNNEISEKSEIFDDQFSVERPDGSNFTLKIRSTKLEDSAMYFCASRVPTDTIYFGEGSWLTVV.

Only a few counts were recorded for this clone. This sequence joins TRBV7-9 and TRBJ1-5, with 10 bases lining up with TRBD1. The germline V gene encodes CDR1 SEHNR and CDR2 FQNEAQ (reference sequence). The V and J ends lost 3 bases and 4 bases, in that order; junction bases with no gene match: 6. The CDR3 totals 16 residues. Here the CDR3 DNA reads TGTGCCAGCAGCTTGGGTGACAGGGGGCCTAATCAGCCCCAGCATTTT. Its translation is CASSLGDRGPNQPQHF.

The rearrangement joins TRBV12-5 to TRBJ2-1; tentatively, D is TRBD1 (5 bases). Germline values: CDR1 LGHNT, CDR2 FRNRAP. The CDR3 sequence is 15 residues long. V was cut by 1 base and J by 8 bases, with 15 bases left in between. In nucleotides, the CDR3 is TGTGCTAGTGGTTTGGGCGTCAGGGTTAGGGATGAGCAGTTCTTC. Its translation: CASGLGVRVRDEQFF.

The CDR3 nucleotides are TGTGCTAGTGGATTGACAGGGGGCGGAGAGACCCAGTACTTC. Translating it yields CASGLTGGGETQYF. V and J are TRBV12-5 and TRBJ2-5, with 10 bases fitting TRBD1. There are 14 residues in the CDR3. The germline gives CDR1 LGHNT, CDR2 FRNRAP. V gave up 6 bases and J gave up 4 bases; unmatched junction bases: 5. Supplemented by reference TRBV12-5 and TRBJ2-5, the full variable domain reads DARVTQTPRHKVTEMGQEVTMRCQPILGHNTVFWYRQTMMQGLELLAYFRNRAPLDDSGMPKDRFSAEMPDATLATLKIQPSEPRDSAVYFCASGLTGGGETQYFGPGTRLLVL.

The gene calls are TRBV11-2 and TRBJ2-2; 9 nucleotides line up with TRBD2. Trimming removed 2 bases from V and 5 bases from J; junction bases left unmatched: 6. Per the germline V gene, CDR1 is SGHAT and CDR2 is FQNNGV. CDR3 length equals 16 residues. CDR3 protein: CASSLRAGGLTGELFF. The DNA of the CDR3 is TGTGCCAGCAGCTTAAGGGCGGGGGGGCTTACCGGGGAGCTGTTTTTT. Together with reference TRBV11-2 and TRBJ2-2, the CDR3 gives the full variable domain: EAGVAQSPRYKIIEKRQSVAFWCNPISGHATLYWYQQILGQGPKLLIQFQNNGVVDDSQLPKDRFSAERLKGVDSTLKIQPAKLEDSAVYLCASSLRAGGLTGELFFGEGSRLTVL.

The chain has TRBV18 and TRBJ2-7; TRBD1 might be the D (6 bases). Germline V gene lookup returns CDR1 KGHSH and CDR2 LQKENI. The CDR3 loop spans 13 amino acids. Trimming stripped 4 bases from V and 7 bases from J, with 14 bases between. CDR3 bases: TGTGCCAGCTCACGAGGGACACAACCTGAGCAGTACTTC. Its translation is CASSRGTQPEQYF.

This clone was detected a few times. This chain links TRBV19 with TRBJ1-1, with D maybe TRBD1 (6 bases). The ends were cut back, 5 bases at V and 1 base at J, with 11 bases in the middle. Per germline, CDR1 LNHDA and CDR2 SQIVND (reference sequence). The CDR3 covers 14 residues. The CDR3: CASSRIGGNTEAFF. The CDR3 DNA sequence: TGTGCCAGTAGTCGGATAGGGGGGAACACTGAAGCTTTCTTT.

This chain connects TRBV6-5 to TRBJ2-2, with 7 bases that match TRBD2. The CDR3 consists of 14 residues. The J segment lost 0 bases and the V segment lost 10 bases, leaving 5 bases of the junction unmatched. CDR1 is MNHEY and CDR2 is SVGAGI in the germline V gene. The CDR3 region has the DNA TGTGCCACCTGGGAGGGAGCGAACACCGGGGAGCTGTTTTTT. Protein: CATWEGANTGELFF.

The DNA for the CDR3 is TGTGCCAGTAGTCCACCCGAGCGCCCCCAGCATTTT. Amino acids: CASSPPERPQHF. The chain joins TRBV19 to TRBJ1-5; D gene ambiguous. Deletions cut 5 bases from V and 10 bases from J, with 12 bases between. The CDR3 spans 12 residues. Germline assignment: CDR1 LNHDA and CDR2 SQIVND (reference sequence). Using reference TRBV19 and TRBJ1-5 for the parts outside the CDR3, the full variable domain is DGGITQSPKYLFRKEGQNVTLSCEQNLNHDAMYWYRQDPGQGLRLIYYSQIVNDFQKGDIAEGYSVSREKKESFPLTVTSAQKNPTAFYLCASSPPERPQHFGDGTRLSIL.